Detailed here is one T cell receptor beta chain. Its specificity is unknown. DNA at around 200 ng, 25,000 to 35,000 T cell genomes, went into sorted-subset replicate PCRs. Using immunoSEQ multiplex PCR, the repertoire was profiled, and TCRdb retains in-frame clones only, with some absent. Found here are approximately 2.4 million clones, approximately 96% of them singletons; the top ten hold over 0.1%. Germline V gene sequence: CDR1 SEHNR, CDR2 FQNEAQ (reference sequence). This CDR3 has 15 amino acids. V shed 7 bases, J shed 4 bases, and the junction held 9 bases outside the gene matches. This entry is derived from a study of shared clonotypes between healthy human individuals. Study findings and constraints: Generation probabilities of non-shared clonotypes were lower (relative to those shared by all four donors).

V gene TRBV7-9 combines with J gene TRBJ2-2; 7 positions agree with TRBD2. Sequences were obtained from naive CD4+ T cells sorted from blood. The sample's subset: CD45RA+ positively selected. The clonotype comes from a man between 18 and 29 years old in good health. CDR3 nucleotides: TGTGCCAGCACCCTGGGGGGGTCCCGCACCGGGGAGCTGTTTTTT. Translated, it gives CASTLGGSRTGELFF.